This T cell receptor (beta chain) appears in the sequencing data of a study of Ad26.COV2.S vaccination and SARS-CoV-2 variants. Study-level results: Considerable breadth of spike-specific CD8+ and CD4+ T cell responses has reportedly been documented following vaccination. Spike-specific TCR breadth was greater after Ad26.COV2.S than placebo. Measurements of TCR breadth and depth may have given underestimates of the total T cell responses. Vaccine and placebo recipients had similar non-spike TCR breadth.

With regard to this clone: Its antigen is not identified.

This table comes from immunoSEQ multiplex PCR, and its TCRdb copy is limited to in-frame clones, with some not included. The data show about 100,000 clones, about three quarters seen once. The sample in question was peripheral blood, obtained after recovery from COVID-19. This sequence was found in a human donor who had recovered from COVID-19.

Written as DNA, the CDR3 is TGTGCCAGCAGCCCCCTTGGACAGACGCCAGATGGCTACACCTTC. Its translation: CASSPLGQTPDGYTF. This chain connects TRBV2 to TRBJ1-2, with D tentatively TRBD1 (6 bases). The CDR3 extends over 15 amino acids. V shed 6 bases and J shed 6 bases, with 20 bases lying between them. Germline values: CDR1 SNHLY, CDR2 FYNNEI.